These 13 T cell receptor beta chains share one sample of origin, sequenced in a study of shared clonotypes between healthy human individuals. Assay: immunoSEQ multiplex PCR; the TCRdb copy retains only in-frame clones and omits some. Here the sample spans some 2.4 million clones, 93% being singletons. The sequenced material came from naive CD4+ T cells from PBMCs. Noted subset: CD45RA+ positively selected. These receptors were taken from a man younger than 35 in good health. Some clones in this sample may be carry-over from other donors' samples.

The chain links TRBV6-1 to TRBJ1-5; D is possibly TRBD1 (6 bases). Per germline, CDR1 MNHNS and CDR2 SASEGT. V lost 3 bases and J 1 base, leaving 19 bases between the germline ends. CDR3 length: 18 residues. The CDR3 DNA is TGTGCCAGCAGTGACCAAACAGGGAGATTTGGGAGCAATCAGCCCCAGCATTTT. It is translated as CASSDQTGRFGSNQPQHF.

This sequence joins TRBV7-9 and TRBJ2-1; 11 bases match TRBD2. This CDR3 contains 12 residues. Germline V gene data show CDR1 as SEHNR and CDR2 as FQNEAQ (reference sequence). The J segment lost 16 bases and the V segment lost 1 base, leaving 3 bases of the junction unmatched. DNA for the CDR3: TGTGCCAGCAGCTTAGAACTAGCGGGAGTATTCTTC. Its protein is CASSLELAGVFF. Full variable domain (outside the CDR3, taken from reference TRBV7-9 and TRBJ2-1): DTGVSQNPRHKITKRGQNVTFRCDPISEHNRLYWYRQTLGQGPEFLTYFQNEAQLEKSRLLSDRFSAERPKGSFSTLEIQRTEQGDSAMYLCASSLELAGVFFGPGTRLTVL.

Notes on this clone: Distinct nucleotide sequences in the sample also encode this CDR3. This CDR3 reads CASSPSAVYEQYF. The CDR3 region has the DNA TGTGCCAGCTCACCATCTGCGGTCTACGAGCAGTACTTC. This chain connects TRBV18 to TRBJ2-7, with D unresolved. Germline values: CDR1 KGHSH, CDR2 LQKENI. V shed 2 bases and J shed 3 bases, with 8 bases lying between them. The CDR3 totals 13 residues. The full variable domain, completed using reference TRBV18 and TRBJ2-7, is NAGVMQNPRHLVRRRGQEARLRCSPMKGHSHVYWYRQLPEEGLKFMVYLQKENIIDESGMPKERFSAEFPKEGPSILRIQQVVRGDSAAYFCASSPSAVYEQYFGPGTRLTVT.

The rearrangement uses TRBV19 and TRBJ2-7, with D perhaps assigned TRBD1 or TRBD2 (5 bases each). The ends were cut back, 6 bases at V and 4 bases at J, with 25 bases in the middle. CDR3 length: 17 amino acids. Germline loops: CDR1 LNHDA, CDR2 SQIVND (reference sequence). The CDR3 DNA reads TGTGCCAGTAGCTTAAGTCATACGTTGGGGGAAAGGTACGAGCAGTACTTC. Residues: CASSLSHTLGERYEQYF.

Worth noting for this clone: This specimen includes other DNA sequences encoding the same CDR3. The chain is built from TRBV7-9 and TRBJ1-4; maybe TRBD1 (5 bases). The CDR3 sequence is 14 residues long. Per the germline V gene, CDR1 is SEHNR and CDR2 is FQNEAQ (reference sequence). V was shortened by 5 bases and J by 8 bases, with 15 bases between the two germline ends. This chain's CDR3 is CASSLTGSREKLFF. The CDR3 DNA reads TGTGCCAGCAGCCTAACAGGTTCCCGGGAAAAACTGTTTTTT.

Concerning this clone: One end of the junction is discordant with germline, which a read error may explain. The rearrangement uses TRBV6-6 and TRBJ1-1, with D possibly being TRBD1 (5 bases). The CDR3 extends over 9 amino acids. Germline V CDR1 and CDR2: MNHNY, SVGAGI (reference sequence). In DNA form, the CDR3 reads TGTGCCACCGGGATACAGGCTAGCTTT. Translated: CATGIQASF.

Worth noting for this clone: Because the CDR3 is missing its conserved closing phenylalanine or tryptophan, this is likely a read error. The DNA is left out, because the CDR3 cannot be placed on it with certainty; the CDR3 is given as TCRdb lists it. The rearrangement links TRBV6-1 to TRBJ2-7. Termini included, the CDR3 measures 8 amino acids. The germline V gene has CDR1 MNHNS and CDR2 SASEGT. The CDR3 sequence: CAFGFLHS.

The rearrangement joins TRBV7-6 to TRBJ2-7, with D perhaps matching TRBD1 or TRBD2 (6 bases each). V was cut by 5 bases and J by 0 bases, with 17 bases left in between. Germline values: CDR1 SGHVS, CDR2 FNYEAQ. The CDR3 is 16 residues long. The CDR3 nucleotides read TGTGCCAGCAGCCTTCGTGGGGGGCTAACCTCCTACGAGCAGTACTTC. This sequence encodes CASSLRGGLTSYEQYF.

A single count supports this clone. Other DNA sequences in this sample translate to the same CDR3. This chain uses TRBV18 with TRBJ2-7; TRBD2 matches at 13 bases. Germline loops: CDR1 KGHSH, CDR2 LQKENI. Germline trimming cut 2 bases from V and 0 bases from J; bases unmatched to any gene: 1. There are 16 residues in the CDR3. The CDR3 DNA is TGTGCCAGCTCACCAGGACTAGCGGGAGTCTCCTACGAGCAGTACTTC. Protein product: CASSPGLAGVSYEQYF.

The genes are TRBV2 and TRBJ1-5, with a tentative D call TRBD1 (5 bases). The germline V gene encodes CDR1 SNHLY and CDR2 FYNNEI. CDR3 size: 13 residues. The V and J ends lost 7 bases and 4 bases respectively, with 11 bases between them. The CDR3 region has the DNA TGTGCCAGCACCGAGTGGGGGAATCAGCCCCAGCATTTT. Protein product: CASTEWGNQPQHF.

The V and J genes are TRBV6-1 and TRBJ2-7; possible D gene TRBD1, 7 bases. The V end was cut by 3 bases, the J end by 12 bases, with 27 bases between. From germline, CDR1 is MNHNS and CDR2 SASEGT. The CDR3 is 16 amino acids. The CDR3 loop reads CASSEGGRGTLGLRYF. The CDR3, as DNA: TGTGCCAGCAGTGAGGGGGGCAGGGGGACCCTAGGCTTAAGGTACTTC.

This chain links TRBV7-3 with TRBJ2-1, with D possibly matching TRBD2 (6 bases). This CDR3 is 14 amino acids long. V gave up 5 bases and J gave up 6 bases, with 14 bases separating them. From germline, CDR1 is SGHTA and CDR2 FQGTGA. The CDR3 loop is CASSQGLASNEQFF. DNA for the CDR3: TGTGCCAGCAGCCAAGGGCTAGCGTCCAATGAGCAGTTCTTC.

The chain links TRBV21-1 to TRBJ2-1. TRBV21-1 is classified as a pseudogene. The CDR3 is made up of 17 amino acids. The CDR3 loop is CASSKARTESSYNEQFF. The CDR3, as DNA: TGTGCCAGCAGCAAAGCCCGGACGGAGAGCTCCTACAATGAGCAGTTCTTC.